This T cell receptor (beta chain) comes out of a study of blood T cell repertoires in COVID-19. Across the study: T cells, B-cell-depleted T cells, or PBMCs supplied cDNA or gDNA.

Assignment of participants to cohorts was predicated upon participant-reported clinical history. Generated by immunoSEQ multiplex PCR, the TCRdb table keeps only in-frame clones and is missing some. Counted here are 300,000 or so clones, 70% to 90% occurring once; the ten biggest clones make up around 5.9%. V was pared by 2 bases and J by 7 bases, with 12 bases of the junction left unmatched. The germline V gene has CDR1 MNHEY and CDR2 SVGAGI. CDR3 length: 16 amino acids. The sample comprised PBMCs or T cells enriched from blood (not recorded which). This TCR was recovered from a woman in her 30s who had recovered from COVID-19. V usage is TRBV6-5 and J usage is TRBJ1-2; 8 bases match TRBD1. DNA of the CDR3: TGTGCCAGCAGTTACACCAAGGGACAGGTCATGCGTGGCTACACCTTC. Translating it yields CASSYTKGQVMRGYTF.